Reported below is one TCR beta chain. Its matching antigen is unknown. The sample belongs to a study of T-cell memory formation after mild COVID-19. Study summary: TCR clustering was largely donor specific.

TCRdb re-derived calls from the 5' RACE reads in MiXCR, one entry per CDR3 protein. The top ten hold 0.9% to 1.5% of the sample, which has fewer than 70,000 distinct CDR3 sequences, approximately 9.5% seen once. General observations from the study: Pre-infection memory showed some responding clones, and this suggested that cross-reactive memory joined. Whether day 37 second-wave clones are SARS-CoV-2-specific was not confirmed. Day 15 to 85 contractors were CD4/CD8 balanced; later expanders leaned CD4+.

Specimen: PBMCs or a T cell subset sorted from them (not recorded which). This TCR came from a man aged 18 to 29 who had mild COVID-19 (a few samples of this study predate the infection). Cell type and time point are not known.

CDR3 nucleotide sequence: TGTGCCAGCTCCATCGACAGGAGCTACAATGAGCAGTTCTTC. Protein product: CASSIDRSYNEQFF. J is TRBJ2-1 and V is TRBV18; possible D gene TRBD1, 6 bases. V gave up 6 bases and J gave up 3 bases, with 12 bases separating them. The CDR3 sequence is 14 residues long. Germline values: CDR1 KGHSH, CDR2 LQKENI.